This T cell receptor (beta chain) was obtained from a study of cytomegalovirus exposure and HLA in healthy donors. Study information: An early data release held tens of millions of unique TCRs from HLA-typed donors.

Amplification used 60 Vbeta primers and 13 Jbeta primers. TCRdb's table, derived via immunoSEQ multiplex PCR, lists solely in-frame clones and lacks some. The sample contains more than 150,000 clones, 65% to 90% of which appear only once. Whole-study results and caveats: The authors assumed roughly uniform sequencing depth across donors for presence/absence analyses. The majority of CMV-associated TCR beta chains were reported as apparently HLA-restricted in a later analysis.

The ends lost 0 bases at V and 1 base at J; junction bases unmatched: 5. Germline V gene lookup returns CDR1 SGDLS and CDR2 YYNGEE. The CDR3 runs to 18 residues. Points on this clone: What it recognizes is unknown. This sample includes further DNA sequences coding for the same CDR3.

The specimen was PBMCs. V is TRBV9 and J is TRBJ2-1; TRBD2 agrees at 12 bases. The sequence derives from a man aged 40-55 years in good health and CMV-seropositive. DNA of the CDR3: TGTGCCAGCAGCGTAGCTGGGCTAGCGGGGGGGTCCTACAATGAGCAGTTCTTC. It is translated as CASSVAGLAGGSYNEQFF.